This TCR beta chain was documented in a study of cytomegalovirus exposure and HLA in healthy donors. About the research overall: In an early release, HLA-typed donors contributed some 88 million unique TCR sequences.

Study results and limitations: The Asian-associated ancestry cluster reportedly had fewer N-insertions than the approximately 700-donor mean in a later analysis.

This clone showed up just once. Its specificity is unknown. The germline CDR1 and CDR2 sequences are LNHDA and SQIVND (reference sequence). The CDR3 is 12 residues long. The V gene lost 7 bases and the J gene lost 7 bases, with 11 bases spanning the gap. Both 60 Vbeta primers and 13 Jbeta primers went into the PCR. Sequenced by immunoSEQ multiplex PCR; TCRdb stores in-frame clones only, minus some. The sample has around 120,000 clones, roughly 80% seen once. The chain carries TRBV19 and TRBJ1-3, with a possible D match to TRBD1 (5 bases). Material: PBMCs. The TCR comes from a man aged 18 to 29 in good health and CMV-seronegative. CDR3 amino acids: CASTGGGNTIYF. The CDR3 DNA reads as TGTGCCAGTACGGGGGGTGGGAACACCATATATTTT. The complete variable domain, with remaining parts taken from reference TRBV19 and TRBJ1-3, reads DGGITQSPKYLFRKEGQNVTLSCEQNLNHDAMYWYRQDPGQGLRLIYYSQIVNDFQKGDIAEGYSVSREKKESFPLTVTSAQKNPTAFYLCASTGGGNTIYFGEGSWLTVV.